The rows below give T cell receptor beta chains drawn from one sample of a study of regulatory T cells in long-lasting Graves disease. One entry per CDR3 protein results from TCRdb running MiXCR on the multiplex PCR reads. The data contain around 500,000 distinct CDR3 sequences, around 20% of them seen just once; the ten biggest clones take up 7% to 9.5%. This specimen was peripheral blood mononuclear cells (PBMCs), taken when the disease was refractory, from a patient treated with antithyroid drugs. Receptors originate from a female donor with Graves disease. CDR3s leave out the opening cysteine and the closing phenylalanine or tryptophan. D genes are given only for firm matches.

J gene | V gene | D gene | CDR3 protein
TRBJ2-4 | TRBV10-3 | . | AISESYTVPPNIQY
TRBJ2-2 | TRBV5-6 | TRBD2 | ASSLGLATGELF
TRBJ2-5 | TRBV20-1 | TRBD1 | SARDRQGEFEETQY
TRBJ2-1 | TRBV7-6 | . | ASSLERAPNEQF
TRBJ1-1 | TRBV2 | . | ASSEGASTEAF
TRBJ1-5 | TRBV12-3/TRBV12-4 | TRBD1 | ASSPRGQGGQPQH
TRBJ2-4 | TRBV20-1 | TRBD2 | SASLGGGAKNIQY
TRBJ2-5 | TRBV12-3/TRBV12-4 | . | ASSGREGETQY
TRBJ2-7 | TRBV7-3 | TRBD2 | ASSLGLAETYEQY
TRBJ2-7 | TRBV25-1 | . | ASSEFGGGYEQY
TRBJ2-5 | TRBV7-2 | . | ASSPRRGHQETQY
TRBJ2-2 | TRBV10-3 | TRBD1 | AIRTGQARGTGELF
TRBJ2-4 | TRBV11-2 | TRBD2 | ASSPHPTSGRLNIQY
TRBJ1-5 | TRBV19 | TRBD1 | ASSISRGGGQPQH
TRBJ2-7 | TRBV28 | . | ASKEDYEQY
TRBJ2-2 | TRBV9 | TRBD2 | ASRASGTGELF
TRBJ1-5 | TRBV12-3/TRBV12-4 | . | ASSPLRQPQH
TRBJ2-2 | TRBV11-2 | TRBD2 | ASSSTTSGTGELF
TRBJ2-6 | TRBV7-9 | TRBD1 | ASSYGQANSGANVLT
TRBJ1-2 | TRBV7-9 | . | ASSLVADVET
TRBJ1-4 | TRBV6-1 | . | ASSPTVGNEKLF
TRBJ2-7 | TRBV5-1 | . | ASSQEFRGVVYEQY
TRBJ2-6 | TRBV4-1 | . | ASSQDWRGTLGANVLT
TRBJ2-1 | TRBV20-1 | . | SARGYGVSSYNEQF
TRBJ1-1 | TRBV3-1 | . | ASSQGGGPEAF
TRBJ2-7 | TRBV11-3 | . | ASSYVSGYEQY
TRBJ1-2 | TRBV13 | . | ASSYRGDLTNYGYT
TRBJ2-7 | TRBV7-2 | TRBD2 | ASSPHLASGSNEQY
TRBJ2-7 | TRBV24-1 | . | ATSEDPDGEQY
TRBJ1-2 | TRBV20-1 | TRBD1 | SARGPRTGGEDGYT
TRBJ2-5 | TRBV30 | TRBD2 | AWTPWGTSGETQY
TRBJ2-7 | TRBV6-5 | TRBD2 | ASSYSLGLALYEQY
TRBJ2-5 | TRBV5-1 | . | ASSPGLIETQY
TRBJ1-1 | TRBV20-1 | TRBD1 | SARQGLSAF
TRBJ1-5 | TRBV9 | . | ASSVGSFQPQH
TRBJ2-7 | TRBV6-2/TRBV6-3 | TRBD2 | ASSMDRGLAGVFNEQY
TRBJ2-2 | TRBV7-9 | . | ASSLLGHPRGELF
TRBJ1-2 | TRBV28 | TRBD1 | ASRDSGTGNGYT
TRBJ2-7 | TRBV28 | . | ASSLRSTAYEQY
TRBJ2-7 | TRBV2 | . | ARSLGARGANVLTFGAGEQY
TRBJ1-1 | TRBV29-1 | . | SAAQGNTEAF
TRBJ1-4 | TRBV2 | . | ASRGGSATNEKLF
TRBJ2-7 | TRBV7-2 | . | ASTLGGSSYEQY
TRBJ2-5 | TRBV20-1 | . | SASIRVGGSGQETQY
TRBJ1-1 | TRBV25-1 | . | ASSESGPMNTEAF